The 23 T cell receptor beta chains listed next were all sequenced from one sample in a study of T-cell reconstitution after alpha-beta-depleted transplantation in children. The TCRbeta library incorporated unique molecular identifiers. TCRdb independently ran MiXCR on the PCR reads; one entry per CDR3 protein. The sample has around 93,000 distinct CDR3 sequences, approximately 8.4% seen once. The material was PBMCs from the stem cell graft donor, obtained from the stem cell graft. The receptors originated from a human donor who donated a stem cell graft to a child with congenital amegakaryocytic thrombocytopenia.

This clonotype was counted many times. V and J are TRBV20-1 and TRBJ1-4, with TRBD1 as a possible D gene (6 bases). Looked up from germline, CDR1 is DFQATT and CDR2 is SNEGSKA (reference sequence). The germline V and J ends were trimmed by 2 bases and 4 bases, with 11 bases remaining between them. This CDR3 has 14 residues. The CDR3 DNA follows: TGCAGTGCTAGAACAGGGACCCTTAATGAAAAACTGTTTTTT. Translated, it gives CSARTGTLNEKLFF.

This clonotype was picked up many times. The rearrangement uses TRBV7-9 and TRBJ1-2; no definite D call. CDR1 is SEHNR and CDR2 is FQNEAQ in the germline V gene (reference sequence). Trimming left V 4 bases short and J 8 bases short, with 8 bases between. This CDR3 comprises 11 residues. The CDR3 coding sequence is TGTGCCAGCAGCTCTGCTCCGGGCTACACCTTC. This translates into CASSSAPGYTF.

This clonotype has ten or more counts. This chain uses TRBV11-2 with TRBJ2-7; 9 bases are a match to TRBD2. The CDR3 totals 18 residues. V was pared by 4 bases and J by 0 bases, with 13 bases of the junction left unmatched. In germline, CDR1 is SGHAT, CDR2 FQNNGV. The CDR3 sequence: CASSSQRRSGRNSYEQYF. CDR3 nucleotides: TGTGCCAGCAGCTCCCAGCGCCGTAGCGGGAGAAACTCCTACGAGCAGTACTTC.

This clonotype was observed at least ten times. The CDR3 here is CASSESGGGETQYF. As DNA, the CDR3 is TGCGCCAGCAGTGAGAGCGGGGGGGGAGAGACCCAGTACTTC. The gene calls are TRBV10-2 and TRBJ2-5; 10 bases map to TRBD2. This CDR3 comprises 14 residues. Germline values: CDR1 WSHSY, CDR2 SAAADI. V shed 2 bases, J shed 4 bases, and the junction held 1 base outside the gene matches.

The chain employs TRBV20-1 and TRBJ1-4, with 9 bases fitting TRBD1. CDR1 and CDR2 (germline): DFQATT, SNEGSKA (reference sequence). V was pared by 2 bases and J by 7 bases, with 8 bases of the junction left unmatched. The CDR3 contains 15 residues. This CDR3 is CSARSPGQGSEKLFF. CDR3 coding DNA: TGCAGTGCTAGAAGTCCGGGACAGGGCTCTGAAAAACTGTTTTTT.

The chain recombines TRBV6-6 with TRBJ2-3; D not certain. This CDR3 region has 13 residues. Trimming took off 5 bases at V and 0 bases at J, with 6 bases between the two ends. Germline V CDR1 and CDR2: MNHNY, SVGAGI (reference sequence). The CDR3 DNA follows: TGTGCCAGCAGTATCGACAGCACAGATACGCAGTATTTT. This translates into CASSIDSTDTQYF.

This clonotype came up many times. The chain carries TRBV20-1 and TRBJ1-1; D not certain. Trimming stripped 5 bases from V and 4 bases from J, with 17 bases between. This CDR3 comprises 14 residues. In germline, CDR1 is DFQATT, CDR2 SNEGSKA (reference sequence). The CDR3 spells CSASKRAMSTEAFF. CDR3 DNA sequence: TGCAGTGCTTCCAAACGGGCGATGAGCACTGAAGCTTTCTTT.

This clonotype was counted ten times or more. The chain uses TRBV20-1 and TRBJ2-1; 8 bases match TRBD1. This CDR3 comprises 13 residues. CDR1 DFQATT and CDR2 SNEGSKA come from the germline V gene (reference sequence). J gave up 9 bases and V 3 bases, and 7 bases lay outside the gene matches. In DNA, the CDR3 is TGCAGTGCTAGGAGGCAGGGGGCGGCTGAGCAGTTCTTC. Protein product: CSARRQGAAEQFF.

This clonotype was picked up many times. The chain carries TRBV5-1 and TRBJ2-1, with 11 bases that match TRBD1. The CDR3 loop spans 16 amino acids. From germline, CDR1 is SGHRS and CDR2 YFSETQ. Germline trimming cut 4 bases from V and 7 bases from J; bases unmatched to any gene: 10. CDR3 in amino acids: CASSRSGQGAWNEQFF. Here the CDR3 DNA reads TGCGCCAGCAGCAGGAGCGGACAGGGGGCGTGGAATGAGCAGTTCTTC.

This clonotype was counted many times. The chain carries TRBV6-1 and TRBJ1-2; 7 bases agree with TRBD1. CDR3 size: 16 residues. Per germline, CDR1 MNHNS and CDR2 SASEGT. The ends lost 4 bases at V and 5 bases at J; junction bases unmatched: 13. The CDR3 coding sequence is TGTGCCAGCAGTGCTCCTCCGGGACAGAGGGAATATGGCTACACCTTC. Translation: CASSAPPGQREYGYTF.

This clonotype came up many times. The J gene is TRBJ2-7, the V gene TRBV12-3 or TRBV12-4; D uncertain. Trimming stripped 3 bases from V and 2 bases from J, with 8 bases between. The CDR3 runs 13 residues. The CDR3 coding sequence is TGTGCCAGCAGTTTCGGATCCCCCTACGAGCAGTACTTC. It codes for CASSFGSPYEQYF.

The sample holds many counts of this clonotype. The V call is TRBV9, the J call TRBJ2-3; a weak D match, TRBD2 (5 bases). The ends were cut back, 3 bases at V and 3 bases at J, with 14 bases in the middle. Per the germline V gene, CDR1 is SGDLS and CDR2 is YYNGEE. The CDR3 contains 15 residues. The CDR3 DNA reads TGTGCCAGCAGCGGGCCCTCGACGGGAACAGATACGCAGTATTTT. This encodes CASSGPSTGTDTQYF. Full variable domain (remainder filled in from reference TRBV9 and TRBJ2-3): DSGVTQTPKHLITATGQRVTLRCSPRSGDLSVYWYQQSLDQGLQFLIQYYNGEERAKGNILERFSAQQFPDLHSELNLSSLELGDSALYFCASSGPSTGTDTQYFGPGTRLTVL.

This clonotype was detected ten times or more. V usage is TRBV20-1 and J usage is TRBJ1-6; no definite D call. Germline V gene data show CDR1 as DFQATT and CDR2 as SNEGSKA (reference sequence). The CDR3 runs 16 residues. Deletions cut 0 bases from V and 7 bases from J, with 16 bases between. CDR3 amino acids: CSARDAREGLNSPLHF. CDR3 nucleotide sequence: TGCAGTGCTAGAGACGCCCGGGAAGGCTTGAATTCACCCCTCCACTTT.

This clonotype occurred many times. The chain is built from TRBV20-1 and TRBJ2-3, with D perhaps TRBD2 (6 bases). The CDR3 is 16 residues long. Between the trimmed V and J ends, which lost 0 bases and 0 bases, there was a span of 13 bases. Germline V CDR1 and CDR2: DFQATT, SNEGSKA (reference sequence). The CDR3 region is CSARDWGGISTDTQYF. As DNA, the CDR3 is TGCAGTGCTAGAGATTGGGGCGGGATTAGCACAGATACGCAGTATTTT.

This clonotype was observed many times. J is TRBJ2-2 and V is TRBV12-3 or TRBV12-4, with TRBD2 as a possible D gene (6 bases). CDR3 length equals 13 residues. The germline V and J ends were trimmed by 7 bases and 7 bases, with 13 bases remaining between them. The CDR3 DNA follows: TGTGCCAGCACCCTATTGGGGGGCGGGGAGCTGTTTTTT. It translates to CASTLLGGGELFF.

The sample holds many counts of this clonotype. V and J are TRBV5-1 and TRBJ2-1, with D perhaps assigned TRBD1 or TRBD2 (6 bases each). Trimming shortened V by 0 bases and J by 8 bases, and 15 bases separated the two germline ends. The CDR3 runs 15 residues. Germline CDR1 is SGHRS and CDR2 is YFSETQ. The chain's CDR3 is CASSLESRGGDEQFF. The DNA for the CDR3 is TGCGCCAGCAGCTTGGAGTCCAGGGGAGGTGATGAGCAGTTCTTC.

This clonotype was found many times. The chain joins TRBV9 to TRBJ2-5; D might be TRBD1 (5 bases). Between the trimmed V and J ends, which lost 3 bases and 3 bases, there was a span of 12 bases. The germline gives CDR1 SGDLS, CDR2 YYNGEE. This CDR3 region has 14 residues. CDR3 in DNA: TGTGCCAGCAGCGGAGATGGGGCGAAAGAGACCCAGTACTTC. Amino acids: CASSGDGAKETQYF.

This clonotype was seen at least ten times. The chain couples TRBV15 to TRBJ1-5; D is unclear. This CDR3 spans 13 amino acids. Per germline, CDR1 LNHNV and CDR2 YYDKDF (reference sequence). Trimming removed 1 base at V and 0 bases at J, with 1 base between. CDR3 DNA: TGTGCCACCAGCAGAGGTAGCAATCAGCCCCAGCATTTT. Translation: CATSRGSNQPQHF.

This clonotype occurred many times. CDR3 bases: TGTGCCAGCAGCTCGCCAACTCCGACCTCCTACAATGAGCAGTTCTTC. Protein sequence: CASSSPTPTSYNEQFF. V usage is TRBV7-8 and J usage is TRBJ2-1, with no clear D. The V end lost 4 bases, the J end lost 0 bases, and 13 bases lay between the germline ends. The CDR3 loop spans 16 amino acids. Germline V gene data show CDR1 as SGHVS and CDR2 as FQNEAQ.

This clonotype was counted ten times or more. The V call is TRBV7-8, the J call TRBJ2-5, with D perhaps matching TRBD2 (7 bases). V lost 2 bases, J lost 0 bases, and 13 bases lay in between. The CDR3 is 16 amino acids. Germline CDR1 SGHVS, CDR2 FQNEAQ. CDR3 sequence: CASSLRRGTNQETQYF. In DNA form, the CDR3 reads TGTGCCAGCAGCTTAAGGCGGGGGACAAACCAAGAGACCCAGTACTTC.

The sample holds many counts of this clonotype. The chain carries TRBV5-1 and TRBJ1-5; 7 bases are a match to TRBD1. This CDR3 region has 16 residues. Trimming at V came to 2 bases and at J to 4 bases, leaving 9 bases not matched to a gene. The V gene's germline CDR1 is SGHRS and CDR2 YFSETQ. Written as DNA, the CDR3 is TGCGCCAGCAGCTTTGTTAGGGGGCAGGGGAATCAGCCCCAGCATTTT. Its translation: CASSFVRGQGNQPQHF.

This sequence joins TRBV20-1 and TRBJ2-3; possible D gene TRBD2, 7 bases. The V gene's germline CDR1 is DFQATT and CDR2 SNEGSKA (reference sequence). CDR3 length: 16 residues. Trimming removed 3 bases from V and 3 bases from J, with 19 bases in between. The CDR3: CSARGNREGRTDTQYF. CDR3 DNA: TGCAGTGCTAGGGGGAACAGGGAGGGGAGGACAGATACGCAGTATTTT.

Details on this clonotype: This may arise from a read error, as a much more abundant clone is one base away. This rearrangement joins TRBV20-1 to TRBJ2-1; 10 bases are a match to TRBD2. With 4 bases clipped from V and 0 bases from J, the junction kept 9 bases outside the gene matches. The CDR3 consists of 17 residues. Germline values: CDR1 DFQATT, CDR2 SNEGSKA (reference sequence). In nucleotides, the CDR3 is TGCAGTGCTACGTCTAGCGGGAGAAGGGGCTCCTACAATGAGCAGTTCTTC. It codes for CSATSSGRRGSYNEQFF.